This T cell receptor beta chain was identified in a study of blood T cell repertoires in COVID-19. As originally analysed: The authors estimated nucleated cell counts from reference gene primer amplification. The repertoire was sequenced with immunoSEQ multiplex PCR; TCRdb's copy has only in-frame clones and lacks some. D and trimming were read from the DNA, whereas the V and J calls and clone size are those reported in that table. The profile shows 200,000 or so clones, around nine tenths of them singletons. CDR1 and CDR2 (germline): MNHEY, SVGAGI. This CDR3 spans 15 amino acids. V lost 7 bases to trimming and J lost 3 bases; unmatched junction nucleotides: 7.

This chain uses TRBV6-5 with TRBJ1-2; 11 bases are a match to TRBD1. The receptor's source is a man aged 60-69 years with COVID-19, enrolled during active disease. The specimen was peripheral blood. The CDR3 nucleotides read TGTGCCAGCATCCCTGGACAGGGGGCGGACTATGGCTACACCTTC. Translation: CASIPGQGADYGYTF.